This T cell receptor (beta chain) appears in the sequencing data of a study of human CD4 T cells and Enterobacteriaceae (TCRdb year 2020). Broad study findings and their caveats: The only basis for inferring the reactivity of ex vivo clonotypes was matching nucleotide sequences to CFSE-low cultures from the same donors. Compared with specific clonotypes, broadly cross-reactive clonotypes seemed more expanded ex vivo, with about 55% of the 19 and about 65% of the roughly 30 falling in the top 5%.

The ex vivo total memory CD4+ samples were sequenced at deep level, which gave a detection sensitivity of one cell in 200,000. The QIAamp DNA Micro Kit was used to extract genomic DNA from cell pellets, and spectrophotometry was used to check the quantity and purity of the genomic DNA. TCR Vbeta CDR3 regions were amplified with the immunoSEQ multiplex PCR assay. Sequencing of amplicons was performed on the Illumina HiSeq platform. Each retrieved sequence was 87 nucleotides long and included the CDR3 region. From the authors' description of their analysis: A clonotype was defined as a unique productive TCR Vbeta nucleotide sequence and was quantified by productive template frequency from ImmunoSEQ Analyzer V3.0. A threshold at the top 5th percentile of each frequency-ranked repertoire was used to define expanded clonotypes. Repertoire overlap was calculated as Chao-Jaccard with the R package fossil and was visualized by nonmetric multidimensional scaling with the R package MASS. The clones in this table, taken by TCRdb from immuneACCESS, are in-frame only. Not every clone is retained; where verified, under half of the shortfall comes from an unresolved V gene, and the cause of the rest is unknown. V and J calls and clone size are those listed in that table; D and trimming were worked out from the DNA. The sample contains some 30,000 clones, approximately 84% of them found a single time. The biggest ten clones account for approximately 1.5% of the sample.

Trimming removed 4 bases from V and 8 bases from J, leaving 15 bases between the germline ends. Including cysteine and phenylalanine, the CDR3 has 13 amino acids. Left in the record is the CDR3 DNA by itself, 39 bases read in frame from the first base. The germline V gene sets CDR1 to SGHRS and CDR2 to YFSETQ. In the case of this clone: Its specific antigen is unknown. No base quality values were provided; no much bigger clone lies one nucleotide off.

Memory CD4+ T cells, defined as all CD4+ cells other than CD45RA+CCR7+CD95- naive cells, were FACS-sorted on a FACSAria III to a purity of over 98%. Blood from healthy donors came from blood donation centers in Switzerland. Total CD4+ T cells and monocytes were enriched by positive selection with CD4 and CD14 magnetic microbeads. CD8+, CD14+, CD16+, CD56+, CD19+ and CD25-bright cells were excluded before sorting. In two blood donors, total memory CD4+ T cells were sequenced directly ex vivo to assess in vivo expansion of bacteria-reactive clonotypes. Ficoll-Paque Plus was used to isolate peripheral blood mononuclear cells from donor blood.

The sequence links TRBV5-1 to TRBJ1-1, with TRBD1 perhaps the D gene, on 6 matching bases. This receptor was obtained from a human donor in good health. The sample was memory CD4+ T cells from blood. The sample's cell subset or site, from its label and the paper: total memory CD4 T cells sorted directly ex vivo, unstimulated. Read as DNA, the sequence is TGCGCCAGCAGCCATCCAGGGGCCGCGGAAGCTTTCTTT. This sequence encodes CASSHPGAAEAFF. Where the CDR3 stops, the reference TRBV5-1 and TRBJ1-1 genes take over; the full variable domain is KAGVTQTPRYLIKTRGQQVTLSCSPISGHRSVSWYQQTPGQGLQFLFEYFSETQRNKGNFPGRFSGRQFSNSRSEMNVSTLELGDSALYLCASSHPGAAEAFFGQGTRLTVV.